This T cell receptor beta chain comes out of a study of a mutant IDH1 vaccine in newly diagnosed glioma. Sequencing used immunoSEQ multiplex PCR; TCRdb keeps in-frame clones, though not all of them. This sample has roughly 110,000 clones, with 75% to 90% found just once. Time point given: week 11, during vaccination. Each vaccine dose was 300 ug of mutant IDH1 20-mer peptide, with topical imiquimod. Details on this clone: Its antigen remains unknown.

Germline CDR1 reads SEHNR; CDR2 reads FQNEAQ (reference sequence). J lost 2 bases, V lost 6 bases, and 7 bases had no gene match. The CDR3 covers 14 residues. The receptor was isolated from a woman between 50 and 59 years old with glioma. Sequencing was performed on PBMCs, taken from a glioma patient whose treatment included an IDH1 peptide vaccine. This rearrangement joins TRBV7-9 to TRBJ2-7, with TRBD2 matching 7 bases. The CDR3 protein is CASSSGTIPYEQYF. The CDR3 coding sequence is TGTGCCAGCAGTTCCGGGACTATCCCCTACGAGCAGTACTTC.